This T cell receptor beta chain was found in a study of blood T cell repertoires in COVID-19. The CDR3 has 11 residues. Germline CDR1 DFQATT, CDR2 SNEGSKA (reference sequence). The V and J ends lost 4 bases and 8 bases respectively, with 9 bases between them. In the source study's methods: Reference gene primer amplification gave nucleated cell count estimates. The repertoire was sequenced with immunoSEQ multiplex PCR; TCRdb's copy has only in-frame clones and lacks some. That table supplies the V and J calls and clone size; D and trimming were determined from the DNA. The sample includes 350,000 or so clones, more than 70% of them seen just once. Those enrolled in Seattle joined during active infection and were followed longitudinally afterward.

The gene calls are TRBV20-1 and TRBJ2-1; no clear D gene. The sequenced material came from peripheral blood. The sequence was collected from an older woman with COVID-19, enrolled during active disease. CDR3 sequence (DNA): TGCAGTGCTAAGCTAGTCTATGAGCAGTTCTTC. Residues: CSAKLVYEQFF.